This T cell receptor (beta chain) comes out of a study of blood T cell repertoires in COVID-19 (TCRdb year 2020). Regarding the complete study: Collaborator samples came from the United States, Italy and Spain and covered acute and convalescent phases of COVID-19. The material from the prospective study consisted of cDNA or gDNA derived from T cells, B-cell-depleted T cells, or PBMCs. Deeply sampled blood TCRbeta repertoires from subjects exposed to, actively infected with, or recovered from COVID-19 were included in the dataset. The repertoires were released in a freely available public database meant as a resource for research on the immune response to SARS-CoV-2. Samples came from the ongoing ImmuneRACE study (first 160 participants) plus 1,254 subjects from 6 global collaborators. The sample metadata nearly always contained a de-identified subject ID, COVID-19 status, age in years and sex. Where HLA class I and class II types were available, the types were taken from metadata supplied by the sample provider, not from assay-based typing. Overall study outcomes, separate from this receptor: The quantity of clinical and demographic metadata differed by source and by participant and was supplied without curation.

TCRbeta CDR3 regions were amplified from genomic DNA using the immunoSEQ Assay, a bias-controlled multiplex PCR. In the source study's methods: Nucleated cell counts per sample were estimated from amplification of reference gene primers within the assay. To quantify the absolute abundance of each unique TCRbeta CDR3 rearrangement, sequence reads were collapsed and filtered. Productive Simpson clonality was computed per sample as the square root of Simpson's diversity index over productive rearrangements. Held by TCRdb, this immuneACCESS table contains in-frame sequences only and omits some clones. Under half of the omission traces to an unresolved V gene where checked; the cause of the rest is unknown. That table is the source of V, J and clone size, and D and trimming were worked out from the DNA. The sample data list fewer than 300,000 clones, and around 84% of these were observed just once. Clones ranked in the top ten supply 15% to 18% of the sample.

In regard to this clone: Its specific antigen is unknown. No much larger clone is present one base from it, and per-base qualities are unavailable.

In the germline V gene, CDR1 corresponds to SNHLY and CDR2 to FYNNEI. V is pruned by 8 bases and J by 4 bases, leaving 5 bases of the junction without a gene match. The CDR3 measures 14 amino acids from cysteine to phenylalanine. Only CDR3 DNA remains: 42 bases, in frame from the first base. Participants in the prospective study were aged roughly 18 to 89 years, lived in 20 to 30 United States geographic areas, and enrolled through a virtual design. Cohort assignment in the prospective study relied on participant-reported clinical history from a screening survey and a study questionnaire. ImmuneRACE Cohort 3 recovered participants were defined by two consecutive negative NP/OP PCR tests, healthcare professional clearance, or symptom resolution. In the prospective study, whole blood, serum and a nasopharyngeal or oropharyngeal swab were collected from each participant by mobile phlebotomists. Over a roughly 2-month period, participants in the prospective study had the option of providing additional blood draws and questionnaires. Blood samples from the prospective study were shipped frozen or at room temperature prior to DNA extraction.

This TCR derives from a man younger than 30 who had recovered from COVID-19. The source material was PBMCs or T cells enriched from blood (not recorded which). The chain couples TRBV2 to TRBJ2-3, with TRBD2 identical over 11 junction bases. The CDR3: CASGGLAGSDTQYF. The sequenced DNA: TGTGCCAGCGGAGGACTAGCGGGCTCAGATACGCAGTATTTT.